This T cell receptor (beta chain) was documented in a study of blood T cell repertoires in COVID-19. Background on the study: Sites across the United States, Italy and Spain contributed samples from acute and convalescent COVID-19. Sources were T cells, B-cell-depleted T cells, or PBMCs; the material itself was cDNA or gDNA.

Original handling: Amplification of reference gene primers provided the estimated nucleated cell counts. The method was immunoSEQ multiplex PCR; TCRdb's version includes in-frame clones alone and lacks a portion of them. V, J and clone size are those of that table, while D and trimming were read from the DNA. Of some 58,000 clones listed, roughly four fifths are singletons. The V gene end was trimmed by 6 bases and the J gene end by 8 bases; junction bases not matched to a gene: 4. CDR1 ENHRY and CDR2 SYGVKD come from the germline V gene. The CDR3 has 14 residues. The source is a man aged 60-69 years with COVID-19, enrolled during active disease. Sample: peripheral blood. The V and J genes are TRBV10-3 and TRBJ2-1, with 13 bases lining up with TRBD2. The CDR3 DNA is TGTGCCATCAGGACTAGCGGGGGGAAAGATGAGCAGTTCTTC. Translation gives CAIRTSGGKDEQFF.